This T cell receptor (beta chain) was documented in a study of identical twins. The CDR3 sequence is 13 residues long. CDR1 and CDR2 from the germline V gene are SGHRS and YFSETQ. V shed 4 bases and J shed 1 base, with 8 bases lying between them. This clonotype has a count of ten or more. From the 5' RACE reads, TCRdb called clonotypes with MiXCR, one entry per CDR3 protein. The sample carries about 240,000 distinct CDR3 sequences, about 11% recorded once. The chain couples TRBV5-1 to TRBJ2-5; no reliable D call. The sequence was collected from a man aged 50 to 60 in good health. The sequencing input was memory T cells sorted from blood. CDR3 in DNA: TGCGCCAGCAGCCTGACGGTCCAAGAGACCCAGTACTTC. Protein: CASSLTVQETQYF.